The 29 T cell receptor beta chains below come from one sample, sequenced in a study of blood T cell repertoires in COVID-19. Sequencing was performed with immunoSEQ multiplex PCR; in TCRdb, only in-frame clones are kept and a portion is missing. The table has over 150,000 clones, more than 75% seen once; the top ten hold 2% to 2.5%. The sequenced sample was peripheral blood. All receptors derive from a man aged 45-65 years who had recovered from COVID-19.

This chain connects TRBV5-4 to TRBJ2-3; 7 bases agree with TRBD2. This CDR3 comprises 16 residues. Unmatched junction bases numbered 6, after V lost 1 base and J lost 1 base. Germline V gives CDR1 SGHNT, CDR2 YYREEE (reference sequence). The CDR3 region is CASSLSAGVGTDTQYF. The CDR3 DNA is TGTGCCAGCAGCTTGAGCGCGGGAGTTGGCACAGATACGCAGTATTTT.

V and J are TRBV7-2 and TRBJ2-4, with TRBD1 matching over 8 bases. Germline values: CDR1 SGHTA, CDR2 FQGNSA. The CDR3 is 15 residues long. J gave up 9 bases and V 4 bases, and 11 bases lay outside the gene matches. The CDR3 DNA reads as TGTGCCAGCAGCTCTTCCGGGACAGGTTTGAGCATTCAGTACTTC. This translates into CASSSSGTGLSIQYF.

This chain joins TRBV5-8 and TRBJ1-6; tentatively, D is TRBD1 (6 bases). This CDR3 spans 14 amino acids. The germline CDR1 and CDR2 sequences are SGHTS and YDEGEE. The V and J ends lost 1 base and 4 bases respectively, with 6 bases between them. The CDR3 region is CASSLQGYNSPLHF. The CDR3 region has the DNA TGTGCCAGCAGCTTGCAGGGGTATAATTCACCCCTCCACTTT.

CDR3 residues: CASSSNQETQYF. As DNA, the CDR3 is TGCGCCAGCAGTTCCAACCAAGAGACCCAGTACTTC. This chain connects TRBV5-1 to TRBJ2-5; D gene uncertain. CDR1 and CDR2 from the germline V gene are SGHRS and YFSETQ. The V gene lost 5 bases and the J gene lost 0 bases, with 5 bases spanning the gap. CDR3 length: 12 amino acids.

The chain has TRBV19 and TRBJ1-2, with D unresolved. The CDR3 consists of 14 residues. V lost 5 bases to trimming and J lost 4 bases, with 14 bases between them. Germline V gene lookup returns CDR1 LNHDA and CDR2 SQIVND (reference sequence). The CDR3 spells CASSFPSVSYGYTF. In nucleotides, the CDR3 is TGTGCCAGTAGTTTCCCGTCCGTCAGCTATGGCTACACCTTC.

This clone was seen only once. The chain carries TRBV7-2 and TRBJ2-1; 8 bases fit TRBD2. With V trimmed by 5 bases and J by 5 bases, 8 bases remained unmatched. The CDR3 runs 15 residues. Looked up from germline, CDR1 is SGHTA and CDR2 is FQGNSA. The CDR3 protein is CASSPRLALNNEQFF. CDR3 DNA sequence: TGTGCCAGCAGCCCCCGACTAGCGTTAAACAATGAGCAGTTCTTC.

The V and J genes are TRBV9 and TRBJ1-2; TRBD1 is a possible D gene (5 bases). The germline CDR1 and CDR2 sequences are SGDLS and YYNGEE. The CDR3 is made up of 15 amino acids. V gave up 4 bases and J gave up 3 bases, with 16 bases separating them. The CDR3 nucleotides read TGTGCCAGCAGCTGGGGCGACAGACTCGACTATGGCTACACCTTC. This gives the protein CASSWGDRLDYGYTF.

This rearrangement joins TRBV7-9 to TRBJ2-7, with 7 positions matching TRBD1. CDR1 is SEHNR and CDR2 is FQNEAQ in the germline V gene (reference sequence). The CDR3 is 15 amino acids. J gave up 1 base and V 1 base, and 4 bases lay outside the gene matches. The CDR3 protein is CASSLDRGISYEQYF. In DNA, the CDR3 is TGTGCCAGCAGCTTAGACAGGGGTATTTCCTACGAGCAGTACTTC. Filled out from reference TRBV7-9 and TRBJ2-7, the complete variable domain reads DTGVSQNPRHKITKRGQNVTFRCDPISEHNRLYWYRQTLGQGPEFLTYFQNEAQLEKSRLLSDRFSAERPKGSFSTLEIQRTEQGDSAMYLCASSLDRGISYEQYFGPGTRLTVT.

Details on this clone: The junction does not match germline at one end; this may be a read error. The chain combines TRBV12-3 or TRBV12-4 with TRBJ2-5; D is ambiguous. The CDR3 has 11 amino acids. The CDR3 loop reads CACSTPETQYF. For the CDR3, the DNA is TGTGCCTGCAGCACTCCAGAGACCCAGTACTTC.

This chain connects TRBV7-3 to TRBJ2-2, with D perhaps matching TRBD2 (7 bases). From germline, CDR1 is SGHTA and CDR2 FQGTGA. CDR3 length: 18 amino acids. Trimming removed 1 base at V and 0 bases at J, with 15 bases between. The CDR3 is CASSLRQAGGSNTGELFF. Here the CDR3 DNA reads TGTGCCAGCAGCTTAAGACAGGCCGGGGGGTCGAACACCGGGGAGCTGTTTTTT. Full variable domain (outside the CDR3, taken from reference TRBV7-3 and TRBJ2-2): GAGVSQTPSNKVTEKGKYVELRCDPISGHTALYWYRQSLGQGPEFLIYFQGTGAADDSGLPNDRFFAVRPEGSVSTLKIQRTERGDSAVYLCASSLRQAGGSNTGELFFGEGSRLTVL.

The chain employs TRBV13 and TRBJ2-1, with 14 positions matching TRBD2. CDR1 and CDR2 from the germline V gene are PRHDT and FYEKMQ (reference sequence). The CDR3 has 15 amino acids. The junction had 6 bases not matched to a gene; V was cut back by 4 bases and J by 10 bases. CDR3 loop: CASSWGLAGEDEQFF. The CDR3 nucleotides are TGTGCCAGCAGCTGGGGACTAGCGGGAGAAGACGAGCAGTTCTTC.

The chain couples TRBV27 to TRBJ2-5; 9 nucleotides agree with TRBD1. J lost 1 base, V lost 5 bases, and 5 bases had no gene match. The CDR3 extends over 15 amino acids. Germline assignment: CDR1 MNHEY and CDR2 SMNVEV (reference sequence). The CDR3 nucleotides read TGTGCCAGCAGTACAGGGGGCGGGAGCCAAGAGACCCAGTACTTC. Its translation is CASSTGGGSQETQYF.

CDR3 in amino acids: CASSKLAGAYEQYF. CDR3 nucleotides: TGTGCCAGCAGTAAACTAGCGGGAGCCTACGAGCAGTACTTC. The chain has TRBV6-5 and TRBJ2-7; 11 nucleotides align to TRBD2. From germline, CDR1 is MNHEY and CDR2 SVGAGI. The ends lost 5 bases at V and 2 bases at J; junction bases unmatched: 2. The length of the CDR3 is 14 residues.

This clone has just one count. The chain couples TRBV18 to TRBJ1-4, with D possibly being TRBD1 (5 bases). V dropped 2 bases and J dropped 0 bases, with 10 bases sitting between them. Germline V gene data show CDR1 as KGHSH and CDR2 as LQKENI. The CDR3 length is 16 residues. The CDR3 region has the DNA TGTGCCAGCTCACCAGCCACAGGCGCAACTAATGAAAAACTGTTTTTT. This encodes CASSPATGATNEKLFF.

The rearrangement links TRBV29-1 to TRBJ1-6; D not certain. The CDR3 contains 14 residues. Germline V gene sequence: CDR1 SQVTM, CDR2 ANQGSEA. V was clipped by 6 bases and J by 6 bases, with 15 bases between them. The CDR3 is CSVSDGSLNSPLHF. CDR3 DNA: TGCAGCGTCTCGGACGGGAGCCTTAATTCACCCCTCCACTTT.

This clone was found a few times. This chain connects TRBV19 to TRBJ1-5, with D perhaps matching TRBD1 (6 bases). The CDR3 covers 15 residues. V lost 6 bases, J lost 1 base, and 13 bases lay in between. In germline, CDR1 is LNHDA, CDR2 SQIVND (reference sequence). The chain's CDR3 is CASRVQGGSNQPQHF. CDR3 DNA: TGTGCCAGTAGAGTACAGGGTGGAAGCAATCAGCCCCAGCATTTT. Variable domain in full (rest from reference TRBV19 and TRBJ1-5): DGGITQSPKYLFRKEGQNVTLSCEQNLNHDAMYWYRQDPGQGLRLIYYSQIVNDFQKGDIAEGYSVSREKKESFPLTVTSAQKNPTAFYLCASRVQGGSNQPQHFGDGTRLSIL.

In this sample, this clone turned up a few times. The chain employs TRBV6-2 or TRBV6-3 and TRBJ1-5; perhaps TRBD1 as D (6 bases). The CDR3 sequence is 18 residues long. V was pared by 6 bases and J by 4 bases, with 25 bases between. Germline V gene lookup returns CDR1 MNHEY and CDR2 SVGEGT. CDR3 sequence: CASSPPFKTGTANQPQHF. In DNA form, the CDR3 reads TGTGCCAGCAGCCCCCCCTTCAAGACAGGCACCGCTAATCAGCCCCAGCATTTT.

The rearrangement links TRBV29-1 to TRBJ1-1; TRBD1 agrees at 7 bases. J gave up 5 bases and V 3 bases, and 12 bases lay outside the gene matches. The CDR3 length is 15 residues. The germline V gene encodes CDR1 SQVTM and CDR2 ANQGSEA. The DNA for the CDR3 is TGCAGCGTTGAGGCAGGGGGTAATGTGTGGACTGAAGCTTTCTTT. Protein sequence: CSVEAGGNVWTEAFF.

The CDR3 sequence is CASSLLAGGFNEQFF. The CDR3 DNA reads TGTGCCAGCAGTCTACTAGCGGGGGGGTTCAATGAGCAGTTCTTC. V and J are TRBV2 and TRBJ2-1; 13 bases map to TRBD2. J gave up 6 bases and V 5 bases, and 4 bases lay outside the gene matches. The CDR3 length is 15 residues. CDR1 and CDR2 (germline): SNHLY, FYNNEI.

The chain carries TRBV4-3 and TRBJ2-1, with 14 bases fitting TRBD2. The CDR3 sequence is 17 residues long. J gave up 7 bases and V 0 bases, and 5 bases lay outside the gene matches. CDR1 and CDR2 (germline): LGHNA, YSLEER. The CDR3 DNA sequence: TGCGCCAGCAGCCAAGATGGACTAGCGGGAGGACGGAATGAGCAGTTCTTC. The encoded protein is CASSQDGLAGGRNEQFF.

The V gene is TRBV7-2, the J gene TRBJ1-1; TRBD1 might be the D (6 bases). Germline V CDR1 and CDR2: SGHTA, FQGNSA. V lost 6 bases and J 4 bases, leaving 18 bases between the germline ends. The CDR3 is 15 residues long. Here the CDR3 reads CASRPGQFIGTEAFF. CDR3 DNA sequence: TGTGCCAGCAGGCCAGGACAGTTCATAGGCACTGAAGCTTTCTTT. The variable domain in full, completed from reference TRBV7-2 and TRBJ1-1, reads GAGVSQSPSNKVTEKGKDVELRCDPISGHTALYWYRQSLGQGLEFLIYFQGNSAPDKSGLPSDRFSAERTGGSVSTLTIQRTQQEDSAVYLCASRPGQFIGTEAFFGQGTRLTVV.

The chain has TRBV4-3 and TRBJ1-4; 9 nucleotides match TRBD1. The germline V gene has CDR1 LGHNA and CDR2 YSLEER. The J segment lost 5 bases and the V segment lost 0 bases, leaving 1 base of the junction unmatched. The CDR3 runs 15 residues. The CDR3 sequence is CASSQDTGGNEKLFF. The CDR3 bases are TGCGCCAGCAGCCAAGATACAGGGGGCAATGAAAAACTGTTTTTT.

The chain couples TRBV6-4 to TRBJ2-7; D is perhaps TRBD1 (6 bases). The CDR3 length is 15 residues. Trimming cost V 4 bases and J 5 bases, with 18 bases left between them. Germline V lookup: CDR1 MRHNA, CDR2 SNTAGT. CDR3: CASSAPGHNIHEQYF. As DNA, the CDR3 is TGTGCCAGCAGTGCCCCGGGACATAATATCCACGAGCAGTACTTC.

V and J are TRBV9 and TRBJ2-1; 7 nucleotides align to TRBD2. The CDR3 spans 17 residues. Losses at the gene ends were 4 bases for V and 9 bases for J; bases not matched to a gene: 19. The germline V gene encodes CDR1 SGDLS and CDR2 YYNGEE. The CDR3 nucleotides are TGTGCCAGCAGCTCCCACAACATAGGACTAGTATTATCTGAGCAGTTCTTC. Amino acid sequence: CASSSHNIGLVLSEQFF. The variable domain in full, with the rest retrieved from reference TRBV9 and TRBJ2-1, is DSGVTQTPKHLITATGQRVTLRCSPRSGDLSVYWYQQSLDQGLQFLIQYYNGEERAKGNILERFSAQQFPDLHSELNLSSLELGDSALYFCASSSHNIGLVLSEQFFGPGTRLTVL.

This chain links TRBV7-3 with TRBJ1-1; D unclear. Germline values: CDR1 SGHTA, CDR2 FQGTGA. The CDR3 has 14 residues. The ends were cut back, 5 bases at V and 3 bases at J, with 13 bases in the middle. The CDR3 region is CASSLNPTDTEAFF. The DNA for the CDR3 is TGTGCCAGCAGCCTGAATCCGACTGACACTGAAGCTTTCTTT.

The chain links TRBV7-2 to TRBJ1-5; D gene uncertain. Between the trimmed V and J ends, which lost 0 bases and 5 bases, there was a span of 5 bases. The CDR3 consists of 13 residues. Germline CDR1 and CDR2: SGHTA and FQGNSA. The CDR3 reads CASSLAFYQPQHF. CDR3 in DNA: TGTGCCAGCAGCTTAGCCTTTTATCAGCCCCAGCATTTT.

The chain carries TRBV6-2 or TRBV6-3 and TRBJ2-6; 7 bases map to TRBD1. Germline assignment: CDR1 MNHEY and CDR2 SVGEGT. V was pared by 0 bases and J by 2 bases, with 13 bases of the junction left unmatched. This CDR3 is built from 20 residues. The CDR3 coding sequence is TGTGCCAGCAGTTACTCCACTTTCGGGAACAGGGGAGCTGGGGCCAACGTCCTGACTTTC. This encodes CASSYSTFGNRGAGANVLTF.

The chain couples TRBV19 to TRBJ1-5; D remains unclear. Germline V gene lookup returns CDR1 LNHDA and CDR2 SQIVND (reference sequence). Trimming removed 3 bases at V and 0 bases at J, with 9 bases between. The CDR3 covers 15 residues. The CDR3, as DNA: TGTGCCAGTAGTATCGGAGGATATAGCAATCAGCCCCAGCATTTT. The encoded protein is CASSIGGYSNQPQHF.

The chain employs TRBV6-4 and TRBJ1-6; TRBD1 matches at 7 bases. With V trimmed by 4 bases and J by 8 bases, 11 bases remained unmatched. Germline loops: CDR1 MRHNA, CDR2 SNTAGT. The CDR3 is made up of 16 amino acids. The CDR3 loop reads CASSAGSRQGYSPLHF. The DNA of the CDR3 is TGTGCCAGCAGTGCGGGATCAAGACAGGGTTATTCACCCCTCCACTTT.